What follows describes a single T cell receptor (beta chain). The CDR3 runs 16 residues. The V gene end was trimmed by 3 bases and the J gene end by 0 bases; junction bases not matched to a gene: 3. Germline V gives CDR1 LNHNV, CDR2 YYDKDF (reference sequence). This sample was included in a study of blood T cell repertoires in COVID-19. Study background: Acute-phase and convalescent COVID-19 samples originated in the United States, Italy and Spain.

Under the authors' procedure: The authors estimated nucleated cell counts from reference gene primer amplification. TCRdb's table, derived via immunoSEQ multiplex PCR, lists solely in-frame clones and lacks some. V and J calls and clone size are given by that table; D and trimming were obtained from the DNA. The sample yields a few hundred thousand clones, 75% to 90% seen once. Sequencing was performed on peripheral blood. The receptor was isolated from a man between 18 and 35 years old with active or convalescent COVID-19. This chain links TRBV15 with TRBJ2-5; 11 positions match TRBD2. CDR3: CATSRLLAGDQETQYF. CDR3 bases: TGTGCCACCAGCAGGTTACTAGCGGGGGACCAAGAGACCCAGTACTTC.